This entry is about one T cell receptor beta chain. Its antigen is still unknown. V lost 6 bases to trimming and J lost 2 bases, with 19 bases between them. Germline V gene data show CDR1 as MDHEN and CDR2 as SYDVKM. The CDR3 length is 16 residues. Only in-frame clones appear in the TCRdb table, and some are missing; sequencing was by immunoSEQ multiplex PCR. This table has under 2,000,000 clones, 85% to 95% appearing once. This sample is part of a study of shared clonotypes between healthy human individuals. Study-wide results and limits: Some naive CD4 clonotypes, around 4.9%, turned up in common across four donors.

Positively selected for CCR7, the CD45RO-negative cells used as naive CD8 cells excluded terminally differentiated effector memory CD45RA+ cells. The chain links TRBV28 to TRBJ2-5; tentative D call: TRBD2 (5 bases). The TCR originated in a young man in good health. Sequencing was performed on naive CD8+ T cells sorted from blood. The CDR3 loop reads CASSGIKDRWQETQYF. For the CDR3, the DNA is TGTGCCAGCAGCGGGATAAAGGATAGGTGGCAAGAGACCCAGTACTTC. Looking up the rest from reference TRBV28 and TRBJ2-5 gives the full variable domain: DVKVTQSSRYLVKRTGEKVFLECVQDMDHENMFWYRQDPGLGLRLIYFSYDVKMKEKGDIPEGYSVSREKKERFSLILESASTNQTSMYLCASSGIKDRWQETQYFGPGTRLLVL.